This T cell receptor (beta chain) appears in the sequencing data of a study of blood T cells in healthy people across ages. Regarding the study as a whole: With donor CMV status unknown, expanded clonotype changes were possibly confounded.

Russia was home to the donors, healthy Caucasian individuals aged about 6 to 90. The use of a sample-barcoded 5' primer and a J-beta primer mix characterized a second PCR of 7 to 11 cycles. Each cDNA molecule carried a tag from a template-switch adaptor that contained 12 random nucleotides. TCRdb re-called the 5' RACE reads through MiXCR, storing one row per CDR3 protein. The table has hundreds of thousands of distinct CDR3 sequences, 20% to 25% seen once. V was trimmed by 0 bases and J by 0 bases, leaving 7 bases between them. The CDR3 is made up of 15 amino acids. Germline V gene lookup returns CDR1 SGHRS and CDR2 YFSETQ. A word on this clonotype: What it binds is unknown.

The receptor's source is a man in his sixties or seventies in good health. The chain is built from TRBV5-1 and TRBJ1-5; no firm D call. The material sequenced was blood. As DNA, the CDR3 is TGCGCCAGCAGCTTGGAACCGACTAGCAATCAGCCCCAGCATTTT. Amino acids: CASSLEPTSNQPQHF.